The sequence of this T cell receptor (beta chain) was determined in a study of tissue T cells after allogeneic stem cell transplantation. Points on this clone: Antigen unknown. These gene names are mouse names. The read falls 1 residue short of the CDR3 end, and the missing part is taken from the germline J gene.

The protocol was immunoSEQ multiplex PCR, while the TCRdb copy is restricted to in-frame clones and leaves out a portion. The sample consists of some 6,000 clones, roughly 52% of them appearing once. Germline assignment: CDR1 MSHET and CDR2 SYDVDS. The V end lost 2 bases, the J end lost 1 base, and 4 bases lay between the germline ends. The CDR3 length is 13 residues. Time point: mouse harvest day 14 after allogeneic transplant. Tail vein injection delivered 10^7 T-cell-depleted bone marrow cells and 10^6 splenic CD5+ T cells. B6 (H2b) cells into BALB/c (H2d) mice; tissues taken at day 7 or 14. The study's findings and limits: Across patients, clones rarely overlapped, yet motif clusters were shared tissue-specifically. In patients and mice, blood and spleen missed much of tissue repertoire. Anatomically similar tissues had similar TCR repertoires within each patient.

The sample consisted of gut tissue. The chain links TRBV29 to TRBJ2-5; D uncertain. This clonotype was obtained from a female BALB/c mouse given C57BL/6 T cells with graft-versus-host disease after an allogeneic hematopoietic cell transplant. The chain's CDR3 is CASSLGHQDTQYF. The CDR3 DNA, read in part, is TGTGCTAGCAGTTTAGGACACCAAGACACCCAGTAC.